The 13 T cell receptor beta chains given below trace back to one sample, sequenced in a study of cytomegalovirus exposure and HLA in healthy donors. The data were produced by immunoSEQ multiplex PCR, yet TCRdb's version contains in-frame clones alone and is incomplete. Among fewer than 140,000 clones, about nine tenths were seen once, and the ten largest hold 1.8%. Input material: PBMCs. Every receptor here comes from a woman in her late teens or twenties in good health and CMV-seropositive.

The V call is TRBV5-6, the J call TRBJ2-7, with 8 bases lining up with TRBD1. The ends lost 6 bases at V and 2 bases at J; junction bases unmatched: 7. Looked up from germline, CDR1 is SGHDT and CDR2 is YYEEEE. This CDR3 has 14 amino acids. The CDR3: CASIRQGTTYEQYV. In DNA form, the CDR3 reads TGTGCCAGCATTAGACAGGGGACGACCTACGAGCAGTACGTC.

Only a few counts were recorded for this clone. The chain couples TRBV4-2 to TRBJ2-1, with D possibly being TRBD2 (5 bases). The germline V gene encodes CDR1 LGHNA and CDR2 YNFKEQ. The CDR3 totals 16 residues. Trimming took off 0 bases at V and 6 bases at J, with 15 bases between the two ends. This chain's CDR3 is CASSQDTVSGVNEQFF. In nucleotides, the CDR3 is TGTGCCAGCAGCCAAGACACGGTAAGCGGCGTCAATGAGCAGTTCTTC.

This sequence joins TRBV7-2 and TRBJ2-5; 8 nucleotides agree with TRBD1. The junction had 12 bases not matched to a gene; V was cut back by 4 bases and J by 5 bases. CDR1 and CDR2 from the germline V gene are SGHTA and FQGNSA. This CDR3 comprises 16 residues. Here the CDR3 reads CASSSSHRGAGETQYF. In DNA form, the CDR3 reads TGTGCCAGCAGCTCCTCACACAGGGGGGCGGGGGAGACCCAGTACTTC.

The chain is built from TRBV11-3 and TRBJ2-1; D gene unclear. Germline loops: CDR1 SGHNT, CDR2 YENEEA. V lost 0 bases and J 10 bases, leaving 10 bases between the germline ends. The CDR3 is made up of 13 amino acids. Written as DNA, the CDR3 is TGTGCCAGCAGCTTAGACCGACAAAGAGAGCAGTTCTTC. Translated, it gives CASSLDRQREQFF.

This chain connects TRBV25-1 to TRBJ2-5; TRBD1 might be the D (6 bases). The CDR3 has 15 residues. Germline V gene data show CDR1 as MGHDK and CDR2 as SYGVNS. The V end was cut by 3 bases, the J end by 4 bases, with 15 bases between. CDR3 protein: CASSEGTGPRETQYF. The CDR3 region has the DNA TGTGCCAGCAGTGAGGGCACAGGGCCAAGAGAGACCCAGTACTTC.

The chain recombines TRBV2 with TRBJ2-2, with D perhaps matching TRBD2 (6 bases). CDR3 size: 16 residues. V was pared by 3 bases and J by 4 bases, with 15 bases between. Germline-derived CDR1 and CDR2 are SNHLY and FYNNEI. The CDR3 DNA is TGTGCCAGCAGTGACGGGCGGACCGGGGGCACCGGGGAGCTGTTTTTT. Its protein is CASSDGRTGGTGELFF.

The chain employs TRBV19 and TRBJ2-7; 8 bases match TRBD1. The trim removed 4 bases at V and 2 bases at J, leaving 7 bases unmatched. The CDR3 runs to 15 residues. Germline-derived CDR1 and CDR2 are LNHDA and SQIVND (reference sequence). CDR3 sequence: CASSNRDRPTYEQYF. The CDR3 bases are TGTGCCAGTAGTAACAGGGACAGGCCGACCTACGAGCAGTACTTC.

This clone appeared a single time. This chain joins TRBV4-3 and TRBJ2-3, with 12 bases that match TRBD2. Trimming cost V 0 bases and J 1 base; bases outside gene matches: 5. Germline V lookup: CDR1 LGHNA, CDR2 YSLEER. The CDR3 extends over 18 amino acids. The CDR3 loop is CASSQDWLAGGRTDTQYF. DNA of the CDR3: TGCGCCAGCAGCCAAGATTGGCTAGCGGGGGGGCGCACAGATACGCAGTATTTT.

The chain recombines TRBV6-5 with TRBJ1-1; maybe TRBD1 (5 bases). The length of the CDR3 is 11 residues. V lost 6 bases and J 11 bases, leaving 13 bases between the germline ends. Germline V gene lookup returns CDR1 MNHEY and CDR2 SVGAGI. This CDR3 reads CASRTRVEAFF. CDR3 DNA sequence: TGTGCCAGCAGAACCAGGGTCGAGGCTTTCTTT.

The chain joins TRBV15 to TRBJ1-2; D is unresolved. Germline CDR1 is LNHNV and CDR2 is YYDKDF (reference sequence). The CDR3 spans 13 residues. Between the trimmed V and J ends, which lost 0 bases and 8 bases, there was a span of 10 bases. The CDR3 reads CATSRDRRNGYTF. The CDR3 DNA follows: TGTGCCACCAGCAGAGACCGGCGGAACGGCTACACCTTC.

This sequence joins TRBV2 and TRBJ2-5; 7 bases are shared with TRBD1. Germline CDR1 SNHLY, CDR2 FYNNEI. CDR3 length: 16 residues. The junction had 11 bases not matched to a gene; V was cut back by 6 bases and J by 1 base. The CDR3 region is CASSARDRAIQETQYF. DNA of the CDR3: TGTGCCAGCAGCGCCCGCGACAGGGCCATCCAAGAGACCCAGTACTTC.

The CDR3 DNA follows: TGTGCCAGCAGCCGTACAAAGTTATCCTACGAGCAGTACTTC. Translating it yields CASSRTKLSYEQYF. V gene TRBV28 combines with J gene TRBJ2-7; D gene ambiguous. This CDR3 contains 14 residues. CDR1 is MDHEN, CDR2 SYDVKM, per germline. Trimming took 6 bases from V and 1 from J, leaving 13 bases between them. Supplemented by reference TRBV28 and TRBJ2-7, the full variable domain reads DVKVTQSSRYLVKRTGEKVFLECVQDMDHENMFWYRQDPGLGLRLIYFSYDVKMKEKGDIPEGYSVSREKKERFSLILESASTNQTSMYLCASSRTKLSYEQYFGPGTRLTVT.

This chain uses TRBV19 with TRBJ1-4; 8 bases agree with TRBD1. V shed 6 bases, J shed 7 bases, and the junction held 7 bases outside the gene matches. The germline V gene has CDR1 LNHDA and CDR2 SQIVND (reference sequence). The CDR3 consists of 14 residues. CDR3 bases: TGTGCCAGTAGCATCACAGGGGGGAGTGAAAAACTGTTTTTT. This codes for CASSITGGSEKLFF.